What follows describes a single T cell receptor beta chain. The antigen it recognizes is unknown. Base qualities are not at hand, and no much larger clone is one base apart. The time point label for this specimen denotes: about 28 days (+/-7) after the second vaccine dose. AZD1222 recipients whose second dose came at about 4 weeks and those whose second dose came at about 12 weeks were combined into one group, since spike-specific TCR depth and breadth did not differ between the two schedules. Vaccinee samples came from UK trials COV001 and COV002, including a single-blind randomized controlled phase 2/3 trial of AZD1222 (ChAdOx1 nCoV-19) in healthy adults. Trial participant PBMC samples were collected at day 0 and day 28 after the second dose for TCRbeta chain sequencing. The data stem from a study of T cell responses to AZD1222 COVID-19 vaccine (dated by TCRdb to 2020 to 2022). Broadly, across the study: A total of about 240 trial participants underwent TCR sequencing, of whom 207 received two doses of AZD1222 and approximately 25 received two doses of the MenACWY control vaccine. Trial participants were enrolled into age subgroups of 18-55, 56-69 and 70-plus years, which contained around 150, 29 and 61 TCR-sequenced participants, respectively. The full study reports these points: After two AZD1222 doses, spike-specific TCR breadth and depth were significantly higher than at day 0 and than in MenACWY recipients. Nearly half of unique spike-specific TCRs reportedly recognized epitopes outside regions mutated in the B.1.351 and B.1.1.7 variants. Vaccine-associated CD4 TCRs spanned the whole spike protein, with dominant responses in regions 160-218 and 743-854. Only a handful of AZD1222 recipients were SARS-CoV-2 seropositive at baseline, limiting conclusions about previously exposed vaccinees. The 56-69-year group was small, and its depth increase did not reach significance, likely because of low power. Because no samples from the day 14 peak response were available, repertoires could be characterized only after the peak T cell response. Participants were mostly white British and included more females than males, and it was suggested by the authors that clonal diversity may have been underestimated.

The CDR3 regions of human TCRbeta chains were analyzed by immunosequencing. Regarding the original processing steps: Repertoire TCRs were checked for matches against a reference library of SARS-CoV-2-specific TCRs that had been generated using the MIRA antigen-specificity platform. Breadth meant the fraction of unique TCRs that were SARS-CoV-2-associated, whereas depth meant the fraction of total T cells that were SARS-CoV-2-associated. Each spike-specific TCR was assigned to its reactive spike region and to a CD4 or CD8 class using the MIRA data. Log10-transformed breadth and depth values were compared by one-way ANOVA with Sidak's multiple comparisons tests. The source is immuneACCESS, and TCRdb retained only in-frame sequences with V and J called. Part of the clones is not carried over; for the studies checked, unresolved V genes explain less than half of this, and the remainder is unexplained. The V and J calls and clone size are taken from that table; D and trimming were inferred from the DNA. Within this sample are approximately 150,000 clones, with roughly nine tenths of them counted one time only. The biggest ten clones account for roughly 1.5% of the sample.

The CDR3 holds 19 amino acids from the cysteine to the phenylalanine. The entry retains the CDR3 DNA only, 57 bases that are in frame from base 1. According to the germline V gene (reference sequence), CDR1 reads GTSNPN and CDR2 reads SVGIG. Trimming accounts for 2 bases at V and 5 bases at J, while the number of junction bases matched to no gene is 16. The chain is encoded by TRBV30 joined to TRBJ2-5; 14 middle bases align to TRBD2. The specimen comprised peripheral blood, sampled 28 days after the second AZD1222 dose. This sequence was found in an adult who received the AZD1222 COVID-19 vaccine. The DNA sequence follows: TGTGCCTGGAGTTACCCTTTTACGACTAGCGGGAGGGCCGGGGAGACCCAGTACTTC. It codes for CAWSYPFTTSGRAGETQYF.